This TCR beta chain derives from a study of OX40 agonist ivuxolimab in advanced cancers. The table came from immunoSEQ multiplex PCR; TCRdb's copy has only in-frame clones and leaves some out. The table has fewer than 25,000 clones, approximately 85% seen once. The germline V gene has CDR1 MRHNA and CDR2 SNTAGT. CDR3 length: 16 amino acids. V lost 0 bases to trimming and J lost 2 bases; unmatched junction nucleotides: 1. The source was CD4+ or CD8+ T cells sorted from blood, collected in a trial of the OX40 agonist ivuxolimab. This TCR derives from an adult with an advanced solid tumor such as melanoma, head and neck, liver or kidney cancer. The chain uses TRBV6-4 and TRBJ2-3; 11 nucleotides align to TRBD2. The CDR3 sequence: CASSDSSGGATDTQYF. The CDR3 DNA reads TGTGCCAGCAGTGACTCTAGCGGGGGGGCCACAGATACGCAGTATTTT.